This record concerns one T cell receptor (beta chain) sequence. This sample stems from a study of control samples from healthy donors and cancer patients. Clones were sequenced by immunoSEQ multiplex PCR, and TCRdb holds only the in-frame ones, with some missing. The sample holds roughly 150,000 clones, 85% to 95% seen once. The CDR3 covers 14 residues. V lost 6 bases, J lost 6 bases, and 15 bases lay in between. Germline V gene lookup returns CDR1 ENHRY and CDR2 SYGVKD. Input material: blood. The receptor was derived from a man in his forties or fifties in good health. The V gene is TRBV10-3, the J gene TRBJ2-1; D unclear. The CDR3 sequence: CAISPSTYSNEQFF. The DNA of the CDR3 is TGTGCCATCAGCCCCAGCACTTACAGCAATGAGCAGTTCTTC.